This T cell receptor beta chain was profiled in a study of T cell repertoires in cytomegalovirus infection. Background on the study: Public signatures in TCR beta pointed to CMV infection and matching HLA type. Study-wide results and caveats: CMV-specific HLA-C-restricted TCR beta clonotypes dominated the ex vivo response.

This clonotype showed up many times. What it binds is not known. Looked up from germline, CDR1 is MNHNS and CDR2 is SASEGT. The CDR3 extends over 16 amino acids. J was trimmed by 0 bases and V by 6 bases; bases with no gene match: 5. TCRdb analysed the reads with MiXCR anew, one entry per CDR3 protein. The table lists 300,000 to 400,000 distinct CDR3 sequences, 25% to 30% of them singletons. V gene TRBV6-1 combines with J gene TRBJ1-3; 10 nucleotides match TRBD1. This TCR derives from a human donor in good health (CMV status not recorded). Some clones in this sample may be carry-over from other donors' samples. Specimen: cultured PBMCs, collected from culture after CMV antigen stimulation. CDR3 in amino acids: CASRGTGVLSGNTIYF. CDR3 in DNA: TGTGCCAGCAGGGGGACAGGGGTCCTCTCTGGAAACACCATATATTTT.